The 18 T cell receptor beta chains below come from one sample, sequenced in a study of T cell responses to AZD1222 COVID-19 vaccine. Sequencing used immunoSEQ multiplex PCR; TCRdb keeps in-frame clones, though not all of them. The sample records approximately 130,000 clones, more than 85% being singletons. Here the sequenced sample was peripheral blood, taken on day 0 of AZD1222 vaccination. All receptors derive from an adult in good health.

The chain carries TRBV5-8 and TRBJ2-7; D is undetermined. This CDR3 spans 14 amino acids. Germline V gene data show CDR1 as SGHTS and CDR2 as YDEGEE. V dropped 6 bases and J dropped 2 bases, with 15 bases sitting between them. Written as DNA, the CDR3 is TGTGCCAGCACCCGGGCAGCCAGGACCTACGAGCAGTACTTC. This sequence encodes CASTRAARTYEQYF.

CDR3: CASSQVSGYYNEQFF. The CDR3 coding sequence is TGTGCCAGCAGCCAAGTTAGCGGATACTACAATGAGCAGTTCTTC. This sequence joins TRBV14 and TRBJ2-1; a weak D match, TRBD2 (6 bases). Trimming cost V 1 base and J 3 bases, with 10 bases left between them. This CDR3 has 15 amino acids. Looked up from germline, CDR1 is SGHDN and CDR2 is FVKESK.

The CDR3 here is CASSPQGSGNTIYF. The CDR3 bases are TGTGCCAGCAGCCCACAGGGCTCTGGAAACACCATATATTTT. This chain connects TRBV7-6 to TRBJ1-3; possibly TRBD1 for D (6 bases). The CDR3 is made up of 14 amino acids. Looked up from germline, CDR1 is SGHVS and CDR2 is FNYEAQ. The V and J ends lost 5 bases and 0 bases respectively, with 8 bases between them.

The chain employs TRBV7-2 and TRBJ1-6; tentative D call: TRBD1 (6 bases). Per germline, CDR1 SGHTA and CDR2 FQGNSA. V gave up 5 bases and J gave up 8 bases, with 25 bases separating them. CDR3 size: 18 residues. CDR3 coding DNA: TGTGCCAGCAGCCCCGGGAGGGGGAACTTCTCCGCCCATTCACCCCTCCACTTT. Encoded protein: CASSPGRGNFSAHSPLHF. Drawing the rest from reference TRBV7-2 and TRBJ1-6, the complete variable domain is GAGVSQSPSNKVTEKGKDVELRCDPISGHTALYWYRQSLGQGLEFLIYFQGNSAPDKSGLPSDRFSAERTGGSVSTLTIQRTQQEDSAVYLCASSPGRGNFSAHSPLHFGNGTRLTVT.

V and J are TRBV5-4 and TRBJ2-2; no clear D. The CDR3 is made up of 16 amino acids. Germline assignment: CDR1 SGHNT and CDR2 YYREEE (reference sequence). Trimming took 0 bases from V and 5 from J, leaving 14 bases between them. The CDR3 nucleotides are TGTGCCAGCAGCTTGGACACCCGTGACTGGACCGGGGAGCTGTTTTTT. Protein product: CASSLDTRDWTGELFF.

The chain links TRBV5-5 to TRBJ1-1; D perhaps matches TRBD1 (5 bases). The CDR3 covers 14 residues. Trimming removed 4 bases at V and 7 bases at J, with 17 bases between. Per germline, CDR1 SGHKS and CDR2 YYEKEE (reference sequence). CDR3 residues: CASSRGTGGGEAFF. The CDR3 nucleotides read TGTGCCAGCAGCCGCGGAACAGGCGGCGGTGAAGCTTTCTTT.

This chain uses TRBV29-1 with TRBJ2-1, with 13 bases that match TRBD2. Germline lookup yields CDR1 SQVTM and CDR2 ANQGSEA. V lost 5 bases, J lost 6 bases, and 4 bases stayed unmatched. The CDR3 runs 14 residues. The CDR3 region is CSVPGTSGINEQFF. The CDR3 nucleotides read TGCAGCGTTCCCGGGACTAGCGGGATCAATGAGCAGTTCTTC.

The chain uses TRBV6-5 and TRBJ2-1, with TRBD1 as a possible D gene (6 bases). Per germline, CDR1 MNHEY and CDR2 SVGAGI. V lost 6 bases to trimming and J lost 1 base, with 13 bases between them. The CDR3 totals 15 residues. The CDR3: CASRYTGSSYNEQFF. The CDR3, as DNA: TGTGCCAGCAGGTATACAGGGTCTTCCTACAATGAGCAGTTCTTC.

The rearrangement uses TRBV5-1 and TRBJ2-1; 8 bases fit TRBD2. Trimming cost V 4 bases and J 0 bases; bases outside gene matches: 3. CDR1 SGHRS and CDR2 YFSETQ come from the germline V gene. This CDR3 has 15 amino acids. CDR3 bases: TGCGCCAGCAGCGGGAGCGGGAGCTCCTACAATGAGCAGTTCTTC. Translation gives CASSGSGSSYNEQFF.

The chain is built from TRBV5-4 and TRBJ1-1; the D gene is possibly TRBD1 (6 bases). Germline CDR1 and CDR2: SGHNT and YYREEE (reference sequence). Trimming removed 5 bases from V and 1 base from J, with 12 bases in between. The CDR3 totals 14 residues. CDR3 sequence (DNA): TGTGCCAGCAGGGGAAACAGGGAGAACACTGAAGCTTTCTTT. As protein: CASRGNRENTEAFF.

CDR3 region: CSVDGTDYGYTF. CDR3 sequence (DNA): TGCAGCGTTGATGGGACAGACTATGGCTACACCTTC. The chain employs TRBV29-1 and TRBJ1-2, with 7 nucleotides matching TRBD1. The germline V gene encodes CDR1 SQVTM and CDR2 ANQGSEA. The CDR3 spans 12 residues. Trimming at V came to 3 bases and at J to 3 bases, leaving 1 base not matched to a gene.

The CDR3 coding sequence is TGTGCCAGCACCCACGGGATTGAAGCTTTCTTT. Protein: CASTHGIEAFF. The chain uses TRBV3-1 (or the pseudogene TRBV3-2) and TRBJ1-1; the D is unclear. V was clipped by 7 bases and J by 7 bases, with 10 bases between them. The CDR3 covers 11 residues. The germline CDR1 and CDR2 sequences are LGHDT and YNNKEL (reference sequence).

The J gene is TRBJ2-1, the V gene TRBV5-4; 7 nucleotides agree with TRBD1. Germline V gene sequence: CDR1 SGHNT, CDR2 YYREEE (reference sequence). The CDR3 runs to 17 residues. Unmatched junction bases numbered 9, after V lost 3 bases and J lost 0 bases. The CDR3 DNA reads TGTGCCAGCAGCTGGGGGACACGGGACAGCTCCTACAATGAGCAGTTCTTC. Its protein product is CASSWGTRDSSYNEQFF.

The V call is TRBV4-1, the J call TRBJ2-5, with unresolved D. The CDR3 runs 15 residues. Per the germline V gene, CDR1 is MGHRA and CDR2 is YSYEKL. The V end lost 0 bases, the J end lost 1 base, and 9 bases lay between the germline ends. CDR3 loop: CASSQDRMGQETQYF. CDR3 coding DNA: TGCGCCAGCAGCCAAGATCGCATGGGCCAAGAGACCCAGTACTTC.

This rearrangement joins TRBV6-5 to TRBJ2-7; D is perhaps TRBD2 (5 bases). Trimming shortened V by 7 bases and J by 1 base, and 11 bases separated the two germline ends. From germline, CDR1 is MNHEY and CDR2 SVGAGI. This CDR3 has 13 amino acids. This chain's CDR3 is CASKGEGSYEQYF. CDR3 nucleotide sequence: TGTGCCAGCAAGGGAGAAGGATCCTACGAGCAGTACTTC.

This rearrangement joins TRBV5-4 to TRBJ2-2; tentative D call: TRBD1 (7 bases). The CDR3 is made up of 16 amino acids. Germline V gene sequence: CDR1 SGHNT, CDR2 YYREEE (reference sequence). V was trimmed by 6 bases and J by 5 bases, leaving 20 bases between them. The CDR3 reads CASNISRGRRTGELFF. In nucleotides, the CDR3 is TGTGCCAGCAACATATCCAGGGGGAGGAGGACCGGGGAGCTGTTTTTT.

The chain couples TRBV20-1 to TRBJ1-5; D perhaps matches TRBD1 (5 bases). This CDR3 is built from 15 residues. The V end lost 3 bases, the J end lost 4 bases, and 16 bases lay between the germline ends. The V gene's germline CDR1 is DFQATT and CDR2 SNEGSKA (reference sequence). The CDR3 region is CSASPRVEQNQPQHF. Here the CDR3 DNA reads TGCAGTGCTAGTCCCAGGGTCGAGCAGAATCAGCCCCAGCATTTT.

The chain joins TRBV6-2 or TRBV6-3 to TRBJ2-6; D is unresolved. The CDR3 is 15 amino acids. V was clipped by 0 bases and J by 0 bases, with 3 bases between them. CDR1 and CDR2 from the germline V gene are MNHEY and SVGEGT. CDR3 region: CASSYSNSGANVLTF. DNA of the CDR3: TGTGCCAGCAGTTACTCGAACTCTGGGGCCAACGTCCTGACTTTC.